This T cell receptor beta chain emerged from a study of cytomegalovirus exposure and HLA in healthy donors. Across the whole study: Of the donors genotyped, approximately 400 in all, about 82% fell in the Caucasian-associated ancestry cluster.

This CDR3 has 15 residues. The V end was cut by 3 bases, the J end by 2 bases, with 11 bases between. Germline V gene data show CDR1 as LNHDA and CDR2 as SQIVND (reference sequence). About this clone: What it binds is unknown.

Study-wide points: Reportedly, diagnosis of cytomegalovirus status by the classifier showed high specificity and sensitivity. V- and J-gene trimming of TCR beta was linked (in a later analysis) to a missense DCLRE1C variant.

The primer mix had 60 Vbeta and 13 Jbeta primers. The table came from immunoSEQ multiplex PCR; TCRdb's copy has only in-frame clones and leaves some out. The table records 80,000 or so clones, more than 65% of them present only once. This receptor was obtained from a male donor in good health and CMV-seropositive. Sequenced sample: PBMCs. The chain uses TRBV19 and TRBJ2-1; maybe TRBD2 (7 bases). The CDR3, as DNA: TGTGCCAGTAGTATGGGGGGGGCTACCTACAATGAGCAGTTCTTC. This translates into CASSMGGATYNEQFF. Looking up the rest from reference TRBV19 and TRBJ2-1 gives the full variable domain: DGGITQSPKYLFRKEGQNVTLSCEQNLNHDAMYWYRQDPGQGLRLIYYSQIVNDFQKGDIAEGYSVSREKKESFPLTVTSAQKNPTAFYLCASSMGGATYNEQFFGPGTRLTVL.